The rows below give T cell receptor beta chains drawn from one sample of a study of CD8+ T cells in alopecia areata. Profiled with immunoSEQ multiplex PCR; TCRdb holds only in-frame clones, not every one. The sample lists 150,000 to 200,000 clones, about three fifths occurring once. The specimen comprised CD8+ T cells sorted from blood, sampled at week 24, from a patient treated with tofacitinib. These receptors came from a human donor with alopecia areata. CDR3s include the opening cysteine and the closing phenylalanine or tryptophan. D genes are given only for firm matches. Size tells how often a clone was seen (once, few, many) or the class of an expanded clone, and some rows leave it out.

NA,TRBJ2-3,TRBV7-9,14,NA,TGTGCCAGCAGCGACTATGCTAGCACAGATACGCAGTATTTT,CASSDYASTDTQYF
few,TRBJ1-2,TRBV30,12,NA,TGTGCCTGGAGTGTATTTTGGGGCTTCTACACCTTC,CAWSVFWGFYTF
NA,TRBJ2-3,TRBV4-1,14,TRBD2,TGCGCCAGCAGCAAATCAGCAGCGGGAGCTACGCAGTATTTT,CASSKSAAGATQYF
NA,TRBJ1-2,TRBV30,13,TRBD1,TGTGCCTTGGAGTACAGGGGCAACTATGGCTACACCTTC,CALEYRGNYGYTF
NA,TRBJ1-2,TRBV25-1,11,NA,TGTGCCAGCAGTACAGTCTATGGCTACACCTTC,CASSTVYGYTF
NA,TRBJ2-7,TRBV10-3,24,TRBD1,TGTGCCATCAGCCAAACGGGTCGTGGGACAGGCTTGCCCCTTGACGTTAAGAGCTCCTACGAGCAGTACTTC,CAISQTGRGTGLPLDVKSSYEQYF
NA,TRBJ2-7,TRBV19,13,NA,TGTGCCAGTAGCTTGACCGGGGGCTACGAGCAGTACTTC,CASSLTGGYEQYF
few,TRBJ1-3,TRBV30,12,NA,TGTGCCTCGAATTCTTGGGGGAACACCATATATTTT,CASNSWGNTIYF
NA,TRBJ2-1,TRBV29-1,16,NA,TGCAGCGTTCGAGGGGCCCCCGGTCGCTCCTACAATGAGCAGTTCTTC,CSVRGAPGRSYNEQFF
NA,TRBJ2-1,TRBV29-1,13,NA,TGCAGCGTTATAATAACCAGTTTCAATGAGCAGTTCTTC,CSVIITSFNEQFF
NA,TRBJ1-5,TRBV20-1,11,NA,TGCAGTGCTAGGGGGGGAGAGCCCCAGCATTTT,CSARGGEPQHF
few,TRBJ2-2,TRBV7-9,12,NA,TGTGCCAGCCCTACCGCCACCGGGGAGCTGTTTTTT,CASPTATGELFF
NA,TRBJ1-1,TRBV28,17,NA,TGTGCCAGCAGTTCGATCCGGGCCAAGACAATCAGCACTGAAGCTTTCTTT,CASSSIRAKTISTEAFF
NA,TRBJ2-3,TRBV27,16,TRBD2,TGTGCCAGCAGTCTCCGACTAGCGGGCCATGGGGATACGCAGTATTTT,CASSLRLAGHGDTQYF
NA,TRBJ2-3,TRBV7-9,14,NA,TGTGCCAGCAGCTTAAGCGGGAGCACAGATACGCAGTATTTT,CASSLSGSTDTQYF